The 18 T cell receptor beta chains below were found in one sample sequenced in a study of T cells in Graves' hyperthyroidism and ophthalmopathy. What was amplified from RNA transcripts were TCR beta CDR3 regions. The TCR CDR3 was amplified in a first-round RT-PCR using the HTBI primer set. TCRdb reprocessed the multiplex PCR reads via MiXCR and lists one record per CDR3 protein. The sample shows about 720,000 distinct CDR3 sequences, roughly a sixth of them seen only once. Sample: blood. Source of these receptors: a woman aged 45-60 years with Graves' hyperthyroidism that later progressed to Graves' ophthalmopathy.

Regarding this clonotype: One base away lies a much larger clone, so this may be a sequencing read error. The chain couples TRBV7-9 to TRBJ2-7, with 7 bases matching TRBD1. Germline lookup yields CDR1 SEHNR and CDR2 FQNEAQ (reference sequence). The trim removed 7 bases at V and 3 bases at J, leaving 9 bases unmatched. The CDR3 is 14 amino acids. The CDR3 spells CASNLGQVRYEQYF. In DNA form, the CDR3 reads TGTGCCAGCAACCTTGGACAGGTTCGCTACGAGCAGTACTTC.

This sequence joins TRBV9 and TRBJ2-5; D unclear. V lost 4 bases, J lost 1 base, and 8 bases lay in between. The germline V gene encodes CDR1 SGDLS and CDR2 YYNGEE. The CDR3 has 13 residues. CDR3 protein: CASSKEGQETQYF. CDR3 nucleotide sequence: TGTGCCAGCAGCAAAGAAGGCCAAGAGACCCAGTACTTC.

The chain has TRBV6-1 and TRBJ1-1, with 8 bases matching TRBD1. This CDR3 is 11 amino acids long. Per germline, CDR1 MNHNS and CDR2 SASEGT. CDR3 loop: CGTGIGTEAFF. DNA of the CDR3: TGTGGGACAGGGATCGGCACTGAAGCTTTCTTT.

As to this clonotype: Mismatch with germline at one junction end may stem from a read error. The rearrangement joins TRBV6-1 to TRBJ2-1; D is perhaps TRBD2 (5 bases). The CDR3 contains 12 residues. Looked up from germline, CDR1 is MNHNS and CDR2 is SASEGT. CDR3 residues: CASGAAYNEQLF. The CDR3 region has the DNA TGTGCCAGCGGAGCGGCTTACAATGAGCAGCTCTTC.

This clonotype has a single count. One end of the junction fails to match germline, which may point to a read error. The rearrangement joins TRBV7-9 to TRBJ1-4; 7 bases are a match to TRBD1. Germline values: CDR1 SEHNR, CDR2 FQNEAQ (reference sequence). The CDR3 covers 16 residues. Written as DNA, the CDR3 is TGTGCCTGCAGCTTCCGACAGGGTGCAACTAATGAAAAACTGTTTTTT. It codes for CACSFRQGATNEKLFF.

This clonotype showed up many times. The chain is built from TRBV2 and TRBJ2-1; 7 bases line up with TRBD2. The CDR3 consists of 15 residues. Germline CDR1 reads SNHLY; CDR2 reads FYNNEI. The J segment lost 3 bases and the V segment lost 6 bases, leaving 8 bases of the junction unmatched. In DNA form, the CDR3 reads TGTGCCAGCAGCGCCGGGGGGATACTCTACAATGAGCAGTTCTTC. Translated, it gives CASSAGGILYNEQFF.

The rearrangement links TRBV6-7 to TRBJ2-5; the match to TRBD1 covers 8 bases. TRBV6-7 is recorded as an ORF, its role being uncertain. The ends lost 5 bases at V and 5 bases at J; junction bases unmatched: 7. The length of the CDR3 is 14 residues. CDR3 residues: CASSHGRQGETQYF. In DNA, the CDR3 is TGTGCCAGCAGTCACGGTAGACAGGGGGAGACCCAGTACTTC.

The table lists this clonotype with a few counts. This sequence joins TRBV5-4 and TRBJ1-1; unclear D gene. The V and J ends lost 2 bases and 3 bases respectively, with 8 bases between them. The CDR3 sequence is 13 residues long. The germline V gene has CDR1 SGHNT and CDR2 YYREEE (reference sequence). The DNA for the CDR3 is TGTGCCAGCAGCTTCCTTTGGGACACTGAAGCTTTCTTT. Protein sequence: CASSFLWDTEAFF.

This clonotype appeared once. The chain carries TRBV29-1 and TRBJ1-4; 9 bases are shared with TRBD1. The ends lost 6 bases at V and 2 bases at J; junction bases unmatched: 10. The CDR3 runs to 16 residues. Germline CDR1 and CDR2: SQVTM and ANQGSEA. CDR3 region: CSVLPGTGLTNEKLFF. The CDR3 DNA reads as TGCAGCGTCCTTCCCGGGACAGGGCTGACTAATGAAAAACTGTTTTTT.

The chain is built from TRBV20-1 and TRBJ1-2; D is ambiguous. The CDR3 length is 10 residues. Per the germline V gene, CDR1 is DFQATT and CDR2 is SNEGSKA (reference sequence). Trimming took off 3 bases at V and 7 bases at J, with 6 bases between the two ends. Written as DNA, the CDR3 is TGCAGTGCTAGGGGTTTTGGCTACACCTTC. It is translated as CSARGFGYTF.

This rearrangement joins TRBV6-5 to TRBJ2-7; 8 bases match TRBD1. This CDR3 region has 15 residues. The V segment lost 2 bases and the J segment 1 base; nucleotides outside the gene matches: 4. Per germline, CDR1 MNHEY and CDR2 SVGAGI. The CDR3 coding sequence is TGTGCCAGCAGTTACGGGACAGGTAAATCCTACGAGCAGTACTTC. As protein: CASSYGTGKSYEQYF.

The chain links TRBV28 to TRBJ1-2; D might be TRBD1 (5 bases). CDR3 size: 12 residues. In germline, CDR1 is MDHEN, CDR2 SYDVKM. V was shortened by 2 bases and J by 8 bases, with 9 bases between the two germline ends. The CDR3 protein is CASSLGAVGYTF. The CDR3 nucleotides are TGTGCCAGCAGTTTAGGGGCGGTGGGCTACACCTTC.

The rearrangement joins TRBV5-1 to TRBJ1-2, with D unclear. The CDR3 extends over 16 amino acids. Germline V lookup: CDR1 SGHRS, CDR2 YFSETQ. V shed 2 bases and J shed 2 bases, with 16 bases lying between them. The CDR3 here is CASSLTVLDNNYGYTF. The DNA for the CDR3 is TGCGCCAGCAGCTTAACAGTTCTTGATAACAACTATGGCTACACCTTC.

The rearrangement links TRBV20-1 to TRBJ1-5; D is uncertain. Between the trimmed V and J ends, which lost 3 bases and 2 bases, there was a span of 14 bases. This CDR3 is built from 15 residues. Germline CDR1 reads DFQATT; CDR2 reads SNEGSKA (reference sequence). The CDR3 DNA is TGCAGTGCTAGTTCCCAGGCAGGAGGCAATCAGCCCCAGCATTTT. Protein product: CSASSQAGGNQPQHF.

This clonotype occurred a few times. This chain connects TRBV5-1 to TRBJ1-1; D may be TRBD1 (6 bases). Germline V lookup: CDR1 SGHRS, CDR2 YFSETQ. The germline V and J ends were trimmed by 1 base and 3 bases, with 13 bases remaining between them. This CDR3 has 15 residues. The CDR3 spells CASSLPGQFYTEAFF. CDR3 bases: TGCGCCAGCAGCTTGCCGGGACAATTTTACACTGAAGCTTTCTTT.

The gene calls are TRBV7-9 and TRBJ2-3; 9 bases are shared with TRBD2. Germline CDR1 reads SEHNR; CDR2 reads FQNEAQ (reference sequence). Trimming at V came to 5 bases and at J to 8 bases, leaving 17 bases not matched to a gene. The CDR3 consists of 17 residues. This chain's CDR3 is CASSPVGRGGAFGTQYF. CDR3 sequence (DNA): TGTGCCAGCAGCCCAGTTGGGCGGGGGGGGGCCTTTGGTACGCAGTATTTT.

This clonotype was counted ten times or more. The CDR3 here is CASSPPKGTEAFF. DNA for the CDR3: TGTGCCAGCTCACCACCGAAAGGGACTGAAGCTTTCTTT. This chain uses TRBV18 with TRBJ1-1; no firm D call. CDR3 length: 13 amino acids. Looked up from germline, CDR1 is KGHSH and CDR2 is LQKENI. Deletions cut 0 bases from V and 5 bases from J, with 7 bases between. The entire variable domain, with the rest obtained from reference TRBV18 and TRBJ1-1, is as follows: NAGVMQNPRHLVRRRGQEARLRCSPMKGHSHVYWYRQLPEEGLKFMVYLQKENIIDESGMPKERFSAEFPKEGPSILRIQQVVRGDSAAYFCASSPPKGTEAFFGQGTRLTVV.

J is TRBJ2-1 and V is TRBV30; TRBD2 matches 7 bases. Trimming took 0 bases from V and 9 from J; bases not matched to a gene: 8. From germline, CDR1 is GTSNPN and CDR2 SVGIG (reference sequence). CDR3 length: 14 amino acids. DNA of the CDR3: TGTGCCTGGAGTGTTTTGGTGGGGGGGAGTGAGCAGTTCTTC. It translates to CAWSVLVGGSEQFF.